This T cell receptor beta chain was sequenced during a study of blood T cell repertoires in COVID-19. This CDR3 is 15 amino acids long. Germline V gene lookup returns CDR1 KGHSH and CDR2 LQKENI. The trim removed 3 bases at V and 6 bases at J, leaving 7 bases unmatched. Here immunoSEQ multiplex PCR was the method, and the copy in TCRdb shows in-frame clones only, minus some. This sample has around 450,000 clones, with nearly 90% found just once. Recruitment covered about 26 US areas and drew participants whose ages spanned roughly 18 to 100 years. The sequence came from a young woman with acute COVID-19. The sequenced sample was PBMCs or T cells enriched from blood (not recorded which). The rearrangement joins TRBV18 to TRBJ2-2; 7 nucleotides match TRBD2. The CDR3 reads CASSPQGGPAGELFF. CDR3 bases: TGTGCCAGCTCACCGCAGGGAGGGCCCGCCGGGGAGCTGTTTTTT.